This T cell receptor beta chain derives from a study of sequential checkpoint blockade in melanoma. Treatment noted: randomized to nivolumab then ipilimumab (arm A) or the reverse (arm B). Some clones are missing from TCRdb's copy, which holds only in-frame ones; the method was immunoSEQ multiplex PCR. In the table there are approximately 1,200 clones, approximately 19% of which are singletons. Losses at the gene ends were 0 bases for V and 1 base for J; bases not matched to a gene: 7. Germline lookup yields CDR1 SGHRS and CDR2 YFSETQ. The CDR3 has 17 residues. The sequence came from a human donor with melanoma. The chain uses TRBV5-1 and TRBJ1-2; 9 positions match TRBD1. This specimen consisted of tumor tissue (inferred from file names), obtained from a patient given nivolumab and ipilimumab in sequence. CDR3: CASSLDGQGFINYGYTF. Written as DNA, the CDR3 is TGCGCCAGCAGCTTGGACGGACAGGGGTTTATTAACTATGGCTACACCTTC.